This TCR beta chain was identified during a study of glioma-infiltrating T cells. TCR alpha and beta CDR3 regions were amplified from RNA using iRepertoire nested multiplex PCR. TCRdb independently ran MiXCR on the multiplex PCR reads; one entry per CDR3 protein. The sample yields roughly 350,000 distinct CDR3 sequences, about 40% seen once. This clonotype was recorded at least ten times. The CDR3 runs 13 residues. Germline V gives CDR1 MNHNS, CDR2 SASEGT. The V end was cut by 7 bases, the J end by 0 bases, with 9 bases between. The chain employs TRBV6-1 and TRBJ1-2; D remains unclear. This receptor was identified in a human donor with low-grade glioma or glioblastoma, undergoing nonglioma brain surgery, or in good health (not recorded which). The material sequenced was glioma tissue, nonneoplastic brain tissue, or PBMCs (not recorded which). This chain's CDR3 is CASIGSANYGYTF. The DNA of the CDR3 is TGTGCCAGCATTGGGTCGGCTAACTATGGCTACACCTTC.